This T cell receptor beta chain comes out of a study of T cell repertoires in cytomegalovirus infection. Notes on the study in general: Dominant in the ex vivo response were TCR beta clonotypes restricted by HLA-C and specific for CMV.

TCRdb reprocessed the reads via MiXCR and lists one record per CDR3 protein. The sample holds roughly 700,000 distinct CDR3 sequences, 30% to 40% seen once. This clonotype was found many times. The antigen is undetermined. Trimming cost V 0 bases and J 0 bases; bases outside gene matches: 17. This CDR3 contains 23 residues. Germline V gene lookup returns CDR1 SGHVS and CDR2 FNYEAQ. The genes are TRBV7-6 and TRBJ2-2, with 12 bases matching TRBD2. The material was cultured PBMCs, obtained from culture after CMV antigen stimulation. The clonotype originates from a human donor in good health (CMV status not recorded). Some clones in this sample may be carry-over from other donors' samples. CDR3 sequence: CASSLARKIFTTSGSANTGELFF. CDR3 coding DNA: TGTGCCAGCAGCTTAGCGCGGAAGATATTTACGACTAGCGGGAGCGCGAACACCGGGGAGCTGTTTTTT.